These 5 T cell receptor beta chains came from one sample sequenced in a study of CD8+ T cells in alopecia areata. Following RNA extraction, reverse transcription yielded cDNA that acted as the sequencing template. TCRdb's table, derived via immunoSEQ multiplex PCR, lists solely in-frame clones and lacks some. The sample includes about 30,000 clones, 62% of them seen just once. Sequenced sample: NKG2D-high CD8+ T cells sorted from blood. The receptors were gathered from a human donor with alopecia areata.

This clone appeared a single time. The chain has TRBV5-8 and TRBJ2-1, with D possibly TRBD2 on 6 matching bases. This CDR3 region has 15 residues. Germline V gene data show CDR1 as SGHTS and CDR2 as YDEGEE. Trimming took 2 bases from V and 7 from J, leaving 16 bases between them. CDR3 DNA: TGTGCCAGCAGCTTCCGGGACTCGTTCAAGAATGAGCAGTTCTTC. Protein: CASSFRDSFKNEQFF. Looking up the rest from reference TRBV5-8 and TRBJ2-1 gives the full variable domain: EAGVTQSPTHLIKTRGQQATLRCSPISGHTSVYWYQQALGLGLQFLLWYDEGEERNRGNFPPRFSGRQFPNYSSELNVNALELEDSALYLCASSFRDSFKNEQFFGPGTRLTVL.

The chain's CDR3 is CASSNVGYSQPQHF. CDR3 nucleotide sequence: TGTGCCAGTAGTAATGTAGGGTATAGTCAGCCCCAGCATTTT. The V and J genes are TRBV19 and TRBJ1-5; D unresolved. The CDR3 loop spans 14 amino acids. The V gene lost 4 bases and the J gene lost 6 bases, with 13 bases spanning the gap. Germline lookup yields CDR1 LNHDA and CDR2 SQIVND (reference sequence).

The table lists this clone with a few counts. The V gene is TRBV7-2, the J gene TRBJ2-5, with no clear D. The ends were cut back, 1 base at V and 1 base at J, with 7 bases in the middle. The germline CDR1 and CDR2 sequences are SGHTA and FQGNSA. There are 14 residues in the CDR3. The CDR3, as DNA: TGTGCCAGCAGCTTAGACGGATTCCAAGAGACCCAGTACTTC. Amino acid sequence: CASSLDGFQETQYF.

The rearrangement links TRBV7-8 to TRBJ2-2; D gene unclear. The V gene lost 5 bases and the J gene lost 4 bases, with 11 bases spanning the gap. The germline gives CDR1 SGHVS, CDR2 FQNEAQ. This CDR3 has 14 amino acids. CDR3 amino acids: CASSRSPSTGELFF. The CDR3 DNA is TGTGCCAGCAGCAGATCACCCAGCACCGGGGAGCTGTTTTTT.

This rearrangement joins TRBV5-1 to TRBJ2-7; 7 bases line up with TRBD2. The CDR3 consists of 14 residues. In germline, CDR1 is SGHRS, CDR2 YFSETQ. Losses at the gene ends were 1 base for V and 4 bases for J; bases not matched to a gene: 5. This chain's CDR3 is CASSLLRERYEQYF. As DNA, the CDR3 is TGCGCCAGCAGCTTGTTGCGGGAGAGGTACGAGCAGTACTTC.